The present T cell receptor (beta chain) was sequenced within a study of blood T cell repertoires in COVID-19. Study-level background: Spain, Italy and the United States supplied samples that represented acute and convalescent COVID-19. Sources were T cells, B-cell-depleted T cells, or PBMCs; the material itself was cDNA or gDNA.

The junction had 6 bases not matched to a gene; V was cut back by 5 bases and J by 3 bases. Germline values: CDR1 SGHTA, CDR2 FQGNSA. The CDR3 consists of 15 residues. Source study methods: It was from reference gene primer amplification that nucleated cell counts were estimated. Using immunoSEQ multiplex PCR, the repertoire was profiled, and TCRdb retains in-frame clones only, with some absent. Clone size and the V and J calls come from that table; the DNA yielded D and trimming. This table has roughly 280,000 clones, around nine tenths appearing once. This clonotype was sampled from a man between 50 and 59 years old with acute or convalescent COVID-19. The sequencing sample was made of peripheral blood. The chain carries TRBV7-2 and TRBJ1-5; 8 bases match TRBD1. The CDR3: CASSPWTGTNQPQHF. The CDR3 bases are TGTGCCAGCAGCCCGTGGACAGGGACCAATCAGCCCCAGCATTTT.